The rows below give T cell receptor beta chains drawn from one sample of a study of siplizumab effects on memory and regulatory T cells. This table comes from immunoSEQ multiplex PCR, and its TCRdb copy is limited to in-frame clones, with some not included. The repertoire consists of over 85,000 clones, with around 94% occurring once and the leading ten covering less than 0.4%. Sequencing was done on a sample of non-Treg CD4+ T cells sorted from blood. The receptors stem from a human donor in good health. The conserved cysteine and the conserved F or W are not part of the CDR3 here. Each record gives: J gene, V gene, CDR3 length, CDR3 protein.

>TRBJ1-2|TRBV7-2|11
ASSFDREDGYT
>TRBJ1-1|TRBV5-1|12
ASSFGGLNTEAF
>TRBJ1-1|TRBV4-1|13
ASSLVGNLNTEAF
>TRBJ2-7|TRBV6-5|12
ASSYVDTPYEQY
>.|TRBV5-1|12
ASSTRTGDYEQY
>TRBJ2-2|TRBV11-2|14
ASSRQGLGVSAELF
>TRBJ2-5|TRBV30|11
AWSVRDLGTQY
>TRBJ2-7|TRBV7-2|12
ASSGGAGGPFQY
>TRBJ2-1|TRBV7-2|11
ASSNSMNNEQF
>TRBJ2-2|TRBV27|14
ASRYWDRGNTGELF
>TRBJ2-2|TRBV27|10
ASSFYTGELF
>TRBJ2-4|TRBV11-2|11
ASSLVVGDSQY
>TRBJ1-2|TRBV10-3|11
AISESAAEGYT
>TRBJ2-3|TRBV6-4|12
ASSVGTSGHTQY
>TRBJ1-4|TRBV5-6|13
ASSGKQGLMEKLF
>TRBJ2-5|TRBV6-1|9
ASTLQETQY
>TRBJ1-2|TRBV5-5|13
ASSLAAGETYGYT
>TRBJ1-1|TRBV19|10
ASSTVTGKAF
>TRBJ1-5|TRBV5-6|14
ASSERTPRNNQPQH
>TRBJ2-5|TRBV4-1|13
ASSLLDKSEATQY
>TRBJ2-2|TRBV7-3|15
ASSLMGLAGNTGELF
>TRBJ2-1|TRBV14|14
ASSQTSGNLNNEQF
>TRBJ2-1|TRBV30|15
AWSTLGLAGGYNEQF
>TRBJ2-3|TRBV9|12
ASSVLPSADTQY
>TRBJ2-5|TRBV2|13
ASSDQGALSETQY